Presented here are 16 T cell receptor beta chains from one specimen sequenced in a study of T cells after yellow fever vaccination. TCRdb reanalysed the 5' RACE reads using MiXCR and keeps one entry per CDR3 protein. Among hundreds of thousands of distinct CDR3 sequences, approximately 13% were seen once, and the ten largest hold 11% to 15%. The sequences come from PBMCs, collected on the day of the yellow fever booster vaccination. The receptors here all came from a man under 40 who received the YFV17D yellow fever vaccine.

This clonotype was counted a few times. The chain links TRBV28 to TRBJ2-7; tentative D call: TRBD1 (6 bases). CDR1 and CDR2 from the germline V gene are MDHEN and SYDVKM. The CDR3 covers 15 residues. V shed 5 bases and J shed 4 bases, with 18 bases lying between them. CDR3 nucleotides: TGTGCCAGCAGTCCTCGACAGGTCCTAGGGTACGAGCAGTACTTC. Protein sequence: CASSPRQVLGYEQYF.

The chain is built from TRBV4-3 and TRBJ2-7; 10 nucleotides line up with TRBD2. Germline CDR1 is LGHNA and CDR2 is YSLEER. This CDR3 spans 15 amino acids. The V gene end was trimmed by 3 bases and the J gene end by 4 bases; junction bases not matched to a gene: 6. CDR3 in DNA: TGCGCCAGCAGCCAGGGAGCGGGAGGGCCGTACGAGCAGTACTTC. Its translation: CASSQGAGGPYEQYF.

The CDR3 here is CASSLIAGDYYNEQFF. In nucleotides, the CDR3 is TGTGCCAGCAGTTTAATAGCGGGGGATTACTACAATGAGCAGTTCTTC. The genes are TRBV27 and TRBJ2-1; 9 bases are a match to TRBD2. Germline V gene sequence: CDR1 MNHEY, CDR2 SMNVEV (reference sequence). Trimming cost V 2 bases and J 3 bases; bases outside gene matches: 5. This CDR3 contains 16 residues.

The rearrangement joins TRBV5-4 to TRBJ2-7; 9 bases match TRBD1. CDR1 and CDR2 from the germline V gene are SGHNT and YYREEE (reference sequence). The CDR3 runs to 14 residues. Germline trimming cut 5 bases from V and 1 base from J; bases unmatched to any gene: 4. CDR3: CASSTGGRSYEQYF. The CDR3 region has the DNA TGTGCCAGCAGTACAGGGGGCAGGTCCTACGAGCAGTACTTC.

Remarks on this clonotype: One junction end disagrees with the germline gene, perhaps due to a read error. The V call is TRBV7-7, the J call TRBJ2-2, with D perhaps TRBD2 (5 bases). Germline CDR1 and CDR2: SSHAT and FNYEAQ (reference sequence). There are 13 residues in the CDR3. The CDR3 region is CASSKRTGGELFF. DNA for the CDR3: TGTGCTAGCAGCAAGCGGACGGGCGGGGAGCTGTTTTTT.

This chain uses TRBV19 with TRBJ2-3, with D possibly TRBD2 on 5 matching bases. Trimming took off 2 bases at V and 0 bases at J, with 9 bases between the two ends. Germline V lookup: CDR1 LNHDA, CDR2 SQIVND (reference sequence). The length of the CDR3 is 15 residues. CDR3 nucleotide sequence: TGTGCCAGTAGTATACTAGCACACAGCACAGATACGCAGTATTTT. Residues: CASSILAHSTDTQYF.

V is TRBV7-9 and J is TRBJ2-6; D perhaps matches TRBD1 (5 bases). V lost 7 bases to trimming and J lost 4 bases, with 14 bases between them. The CDR3 is made up of 15 amino acids. Germline V CDR1 and CDR2: SEHNR, FQNEAQ (reference sequence). The CDR3 here is CASTPPGQGANVLTF. The CDR3 DNA reads TGTGCCAGCACCCCTCCAGGGCAAGGGGCCAACGTCCTGACTTTC.

V gene TRBV19 combines with J gene TRBJ2-4, with D possibly TRBD2 on 5 matching bases. The CDR3 contains 13 residues. The V gene's germline CDR1 is LNHDA and CDR2 SQIVND (reference sequence). Trimming cost V 5 bases and J 9 bases, with 14 bases left between them. The CDR3 region is CASSQRAGSIQYF. As DNA, the CDR3 is TGTGCCAGTAGTCAGAGGGCAGGATCCATTCAGTACTTC.

This clonotype showed up just a few times. This rearrangement joins TRBV7-3 to TRBJ2-7; D is ambiguous. CDR1 SGHTA and CDR2 FQGTGA come from the germline V gene. The germline V and J ends were trimmed by 4 bases and 3 bases, with 10 bases remaining between them. The CDR3 covers 13 residues. The CDR3: CASSSYLGYEQYF. The CDR3 bases are TGTGCCAGCAGCTCGTACTTGGGCTACGAGCAGTACTTC.

This clonotype was detected ten times or more. The V and J genes are TRBV19 and TRBJ2-1; D unresolved. This CDR3 comprises 12 residues. Trimming took 8 bases from V and 9 from J, leaving 14 bases between them. Germline lookup yields CDR1 LNHDA and CDR2 SQIVND (reference sequence). The CDR3 DNA follows: TGTGCCAGTTCAATGGACCAATCTGAGCAGTTCTTC. Translated: CASSMDQSEQFF.

This clonotype was recorded a few times. The chain has TRBV6-2 or TRBV6-3 and TRBJ2-7; D is unresolved. CDR3 length: 13 amino acids. Trimming took 6 bases from V and 4 from J, leaving 13 bases between them. The germline V gene encodes CDR1 MNHEY and CDR2 SVGEGT. CDR3 coding DNA: TGTGCCAGCAGACCCGCCCCGGAATACGAGCAGTACTTC. It translates to CASRPAPEYEQYF.

At least ten counts were recorded for this clonotype. V is TRBV29-1 and J is TRBJ2-3; tentatively, D is TRBD1 (5 bases). This CDR3 region has 12 residues. Per germline, CDR1 SQVTM and CDR2 ANQGSEA. The germline V and J ends were trimmed by 4 bases and 4 bases, with 9 bases remaining between them. In DNA, the CDR3 is TGCAGCGTTGCCCCAGGGTCAGATACGCAGTATTTT. Translation gives CSVAPGSDTQYF.

A few counts support this clonotype. This chain joins TRBV10-3 and TRBJ2-5; tentative D call: TRBD1 (5 bases). The CDR3 is made up of 13 amino acids. Germline values: CDR1 ENHRY, CDR2 SYGVKD. Trimming removed 8 bases at V and 5 bases at J, with 15 bases between. CDR3 in amino acids: CAISAPGKETQYF. CDR3 in DNA: TGTGCCATCTCCGCGCCAGGGAAGGAGACCCAGTACTTC.

This clonotype was seen a handful of times. This chain links TRBV20-1 with TRBJ2-7; D uncertain. The CDR3 spans 12 residues. Per the germline V gene, CDR1 is DFQATT and CDR2 is SNEGSKA (reference sequence). The V end lost 6 bases, the J end lost 0 bases, and 9 bases lay between the germline ends. The CDR3, as DNA: TGCAGTGCGAGCCAGGACTCCTACGAGCAGTACTTC. This gives the protein CSASQDSYEQYF.

The gene calls are TRBV9 and TRBJ2-1; no reliable D call. The V gene's germline CDR1 is SGDLS and CDR2 YYNGEE. V was clipped by 0 bases and J by 7 bases, with 8 bases between them. The CDR3 runs 13 residues. CDR3 amino acids: CASSVDLGNEQFF. In DNA form, the CDR3 reads TGTGCCAGCAGCGTAGATTTGGGTAATGAGCAGTTCTTC.

There are a few counts of this clonotype. This chain joins TRBV12-3 or TRBV12-4 and TRBJ2-3; D possibly uses TRBD1 or TRBD2 (5 bases each). The CDR3 spans 15 residues. V was trimmed by 5 bases and J by 3 bases, leaving 15 bases between them. The DNA of the CDR3 is TGTGCCAGCAGTCTAGACTCTGGGGGAACAGATACGCAGTATTTT. It encodes CASSLDSGGTDTQYF.